This T cell receptor beta chain was recovered during a study of blood T cell repertoires in COVID-19. Overall study context: Specimens from acute and convalescent COVID-19 originated in the United States, Italy and Spain. Sources were T cells, B-cell-depleted T cells, or PBMCs; the material itself was cDNA or gDNA.

Authors' methods: Amplified reference gene primers provided the basis for estimating nucleated cell counts. Produced via immunoSEQ multiplex PCR; TCRdb's table is partial and in-frame only. V and J calls and clone size are as listed in that table; D and trimming were resolved from the DNA. The table lists roughly 91,000 clones, about four fifths of them singletons. Germline V gene sequence: CDR1 LNHDA, CDR2 SQIVND (reference sequence). The CDR3 consists of 19 residues. With 2 bases removed from V and 0 bases from J, the gap between germline ends came to 19 bases. The chain links TRBV19 to TRBJ2-2, with D possibly being TRBD2 (6 bases). This receptor was identified in a man in his 70s with active or convalescent COVID-19. The sequenced sample was peripheral blood. CDR3 in amino acids: CASSILEGRRTPNTGELFF. The CDR3 DNA sequence: TGTGCCAGTAGTATATTGGAGGGGCGGAGGACACCGAACACCGGGGAGCTGTTTTTT.